This T cell receptor beta chain was sequenced during a study of control samples from healthy donors and cancer patients. After removal of 4 bases from V and 3 bases from J, the junction contained 5 bases not matched to a gene. CDR3 size: 14 residues. Per the germline V gene, CDR1 is SGHRS and CDR2 is YFSETQ. The table came from immunoSEQ multiplex PCR; TCRdb's copy has only in-frame clones and leaves some out. The sample comprises roughly 24,000 clones, 82% of which are singletons, and 20% to 25% rests with the top ten. What was sequenced was PBMCs. The chain carries TRBV5-1 and TRBJ1-1; 8 bases are a match to TRBD1. The source of this sequence is a man aged 55 to 69 with colorectal cancer. CDR3 in amino acids: CASSPMDRDTEAFF. Written as DNA, the CDR3 is TGCGCCAGCAGCCCAATGGACAGGGACACTGAAGCTTTCTTT.